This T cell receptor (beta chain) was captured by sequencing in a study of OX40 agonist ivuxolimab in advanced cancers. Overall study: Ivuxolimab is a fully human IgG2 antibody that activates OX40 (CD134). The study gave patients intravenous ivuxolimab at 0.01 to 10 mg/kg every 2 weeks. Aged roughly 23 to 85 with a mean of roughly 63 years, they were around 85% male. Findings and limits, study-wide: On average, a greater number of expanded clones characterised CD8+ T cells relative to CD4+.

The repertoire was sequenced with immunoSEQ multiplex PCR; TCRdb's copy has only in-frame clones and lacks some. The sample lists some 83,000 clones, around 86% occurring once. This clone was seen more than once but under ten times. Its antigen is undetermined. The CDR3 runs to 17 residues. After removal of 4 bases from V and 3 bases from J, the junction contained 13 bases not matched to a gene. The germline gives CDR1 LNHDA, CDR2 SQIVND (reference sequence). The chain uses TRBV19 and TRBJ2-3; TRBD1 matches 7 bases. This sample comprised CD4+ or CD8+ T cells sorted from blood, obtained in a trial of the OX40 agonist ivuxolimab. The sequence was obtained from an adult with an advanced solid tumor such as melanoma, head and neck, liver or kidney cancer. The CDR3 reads CASSKGGQGSLTDTQYF. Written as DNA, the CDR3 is TGTGCCAGTAGTAAAGGGGGCCAAGGCTCTTTAACAGATACGCAGTATTTT.